One T cell receptor beta chain is described in this entry. What it binds is not known. This sample is part of a study of T cell responses to AZD1222 COVID-19 vaccine. The study's findings and limits: Donor demographics were predominantly white British with a female majority; clonal diversity may be underestimated. The study found Spike-specific TCR breadth and depth rose after two AZD1222 doses. Baseline antibody screening turned up just a handful of seropositive AZD1222 recipients.

Generated by immunoSEQ multiplex PCR, the TCRdb table keeps only in-frame clones and is missing some. The sample holds about 160,000 clones, about nine tenths seen once. CDR1 MRHNA and CDR2 SNTAGT come from the germline V gene. The CDR3 runs to 15 residues. The ends lost 8 bases at V and 6 bases at J; junction bases unmatched: 6. V gene TRBV6-4 combines with J gene TRBJ2-3, with 15 bases fitting TRBD2. The clonotype was recovered from an adult in good health. The sample in question was peripheral blood, obtained on day 0 of AZD1222 vaccination. CDR3 region: CASRTSGGALDTQYF. The CDR3, as DNA: TGTGCCAGCCGGACTAGCGGGGGGGCCTTGGATACGCAGTATTTT.